These T cell receptor beta chains were read from a single sample in a study of cytomegalovirus exposure and HLA in healthy donors. Data came from immunoSEQ multiplex PCR; TCRdb stores just in-frame clones and leaves some out. Found here are fewer than 200,000 clones, around 85% of them singletons; the top ten hold roughly 15%. The sample taken for sequencing was PBMCs. The receptors stem from a young man in good health and CMV-seropositive. The CDR3 runs from the conserved cysteine through the conserved F or W. A D gene is named only where the DNA matches it firmly. Rows give clone size only sometimes, using once, few, many, or a class for an expanded clone.

j_call | v_call | d_call | clone_size | cdr3_aa | cdr3_nt
TRBJ2-3 | TRBV6-5 | NA | NA | CASSYTVGSADTQYF | TGTGCCAGCAGTTATACGGTCGGGAGCGCAGATACGCAGTATTTT
TRBJ1-5 | TRBV5-1 | NA | NA | CASSLEQNQPQHF | TGCGCCAGCAGCTTGGAACAGAATCAGCCCCAGCATTTT
TRBJ2-7 | TRBV4-1 | NA | NA | CASSQDAGNNEQYF | TGCGCCAGCAGCCAAGATGCAGGGAACAACGAGCAGTACTTC
TRBJ2-2 | TRBV2 | NA | NA | CASTGSLVTGELFF | TGTGCCAGCACGGGTAGCCTGGTCACCGGGGAGCTGTTTTTT
TRBJ2-5 | TRBV4-1 | NA | NA | CASSQAPGEYQETQYF | TGCGCCAGCAGCCAAGCCCCGGGGGAGTACCAAGAGACCCAGTACTTC
TRBJ2-2 | TRBV25-1 | NA | NA | CASSESMGAGELFF | TGTGCCAGCAGTGAATCTATGGGAGCCGGGGAGCTGTTTTTT
TRBJ1-5 | TRBV5-1 | NA | NA | CASSFGGLNQPQHF | TGCGCCAGCAGCTTCGGCGGTCTCAATCAGCCCCAGCATTTT
TRBJ2-1 | TRBV1 | NA | once | CTSSQYPSGSFEQFF | TGCACCAGCAGCCAATACCCTAGCGGATCCTTTGAGCAGTTCTTC
TRBJ2-5 | TRBV7-8 | NA | NA | CASSLKRDTWGETQYF | TGTGCCAGCAGCTTAAAAAGGGACACTTGGGGGGAGACCCAGTACTTC
TRBJ2-3 | TRBV9 | TRBD2 | NA | CASSPGTSAGDTQYF | TGTGCCAGCAGCCCCGGGACTAGCGCCGGTGATACGCAGTATTTT
TRBJ2-2 | TRBV7-9 | TRBD1 | NA | CAVRAGDRVTGELFF | TGTGCCGTACGCGCTGGGGACAGGGTTACCGGGGAGCTGTTTTTT
TRBJ1-1 | TRBV4-1 | TRBD1 | once | CASTSGQGATLPEAFF | TGCGCCAGCACGTCGGGACAGGGGGCCACCTTGCCTGAAGCTTTCTTT
TRBJ2-7 | TRBV4-1 | TRBD2 | NA | CASSPGLAAAYEQYF | TGCGCCAGCAGCCCAGGACTAGCGGCTGCCTACGAGCAGTACTTC
TRBJ1-1 | TRBV5-1 | TRBD1 | NA | CASSLAGTGDTEAFF | TGCGCCAGCAGCTTGGCAGGGACAGGGGACACTGAAGCTTTCTTT
TRBJ2-5 | TRBV5-1 | TRBD1 | NA | CASSWTGVETQYF | TGCGCCAGCAGCTGGACAGGGGTAGAGACCCAGTACTTC
TRBJ1-1 | TRBV4-1 | NA | NA | CASSEAKGMNTEAFF | TGCGCCAGCAGCGAAGCGAAGGGGATGAACACTGAAGCTTTCTTT
TRBJ2-7 | TRBV4-1 | TRBD2 | NA | CASSQIAGPSYEQYF | TGCGCCAGCAGCCAGATAGCGGGGCCCTCCTACGAGCAGTACTTC
TRBJ2-5 | TRBV5-4 | TRBD2 | NA | CATRTSGSETQYF | TGTGCCACCAGGACTAGCGGGAGTGAGACCCAGTACTTC
TRBJ2-3 | TRBV27 | NA | once | CASSPAGLSFTDTQYF | TGTGCCAGCAGTCCGGCGGGACTTTCATTCACAGATACGCAGTATTTT
TRBJ2-1 | TRBV5-1 | NA | once | CASSLVPGVSSYNEQFF | TGCGCCAGCAGCTTGGTCCCAGGGGTGTCCTCCTACAATGAGCAGTTCTTC
TRBJ2-7 | TRBV7-9 | TRBD1 | NA | CASTPGTGWDEQYF | TGTGCCAGCACCCCCGGGACAGGGTGGGACGAGCAGTACTTC
TRBJ2-2 | TRBV2 | TRBD2 | NA | CASSDRAGGLSGELFF | TGTGCCAGCAGTGACAGGGCGGGGGGGCTATCCGGGGAGCTGTTTTTT
TRBJ1-1 | TRBV6-5 | TRBD1 | NA | CASSSDRAVTEAFF | TGTGCCAGCAGCTCAGACAGGGCCGTCACTGAAGCTTTCTTT
TRBJ2-7 | TRBV14 | NA | NA | CASSPFLTGTLGEQYF | TGTGCCAGCAGCCCTTTCTTAACAGGTACCTTAGGCGAGCAGTACTTC
TRBJ2-4 | TRBV5-4 | NA | NA | CASSQDRLYLKNIQYF | TGTGCCAGCAGCCAAGATCGACTGTACCTGAAAAACATTCAGTACTTC